Listed below are T cell receptor beta chains from one sample, sequenced in a study of beta chain features in type 1 diabetes. The repertoire was sequenced with immunoSEQ multiplex PCR; TCRdb's copy has only in-frame clones and lacks some. The profile shows some 60,000 clones, about 60% of them singletons. The sequenced sample consisted of Tregs from blood. Receptors originate from a young woman in good health. CDR3s include the opening cysteine and the closing phenylalanine or tryptophan. The D gene is left open where the match is weak. Not every row has a clone size; where given, it reads once, few, many or a size class.

v_gene	abundance	j_gene	d_gene	CDR3nt	CDR3aa
TRBV9	-	TRBJ1-1	-	TGTGCCAGCAGCGTAGAATCGGGTACTGAAGCTTTCTTT	CASSVESGTEAFF
TRBV5-1	-	TRBJ2-7	-	TGCGCCAGCAGCTCGGCAGGGCGAGGCGAGCAGTACTTC	CASSSAGRGEQYF
TRBV7-9	-	TRBJ2-3	-	TGTGCCAGCAGCTTAGGAGGCACTAATAGGCAGTATTTT	CASSLGGTNRQYF
TRBV29-1	-	TRBJ2-7	-	TGCAGCGTTCGGGTCGCCTACGAGCAGTACTTC	CSVRVAYEQYF
TRBV5-1	-	TRBJ2-1	-	TGCGCCAGCAGCTTGGCCCCGACAGAGTACAATGAGCAGTTCTTC	CASSLAPTEYNEQFF
TRBV4-2	-	TRBJ2-5	TRBD2	TGTGCCAGCAGCCAAGCCCACGAGCGGGAGGTCCATGAGACCCAGTACTTC	CASSQAHEREVHETQYF
TRBV7-2	-	TRBJ1-2	-	TGTGCCAGCAGCTTAGTGTTCAGGGAAAGCTATGGCTACACCTTC	CASSLVFRESYGYTF
TRBV5-1	-	TRBJ2-6	-	TGCGCCAGCAGCTTGTTTGTCCAGGGATCCTCTGGGGCCAACGTCCTGACTTTC	CASSLFVQGSSGANVLTF
TRBV5-4	-	TRBJ2-4	TRBD2	TGTGCCAGCAGCTCCGGGACTAGCGGGAGAAGTAGAAACATTCAGTACTTC	CASSSGTSGRSRNIQYF
TRBV5-4	-	TRBJ2-6	TRBD1	TGTGCCAGCAGGGACGGGACAGGGTTAGGTGGGGCCAACGTCCTGACTTTC	CASRDGTGLGGANVLTF
TRBV30	once	TRBJ1-2	TRBD1	TGTGCCTGGAAGAGAACAGGGGCTAACTATGGCTACACCTTC	CAWKRTGANYGYTF
TRBV7-6	-	TRBJ2-3	-	TGTGCCAGCAGCTTAGTCCAAACAGATACGCAGTATTTT	CASSLVQTDTQYF
TRBV4-2	-	TRBJ1-5	-	TGTGCCAGCAGCCTTTTTTCCAGTGAGGTGAATCAGCCCCAGCATTTT	CASSLFSSEVNQPQHF
TRBV6-6	-	TRBJ1-5	-	TGTGCCAGCAAAGGCACACGGGAGCCCCAGCATTTT	CASKGTREPQHF
TRBV7-2	few	TRBJ2-3	TRBD2	TGTGCCAGCAGCTCCCGAAGGGGCGGGGGGCGCACAGATACGCAGTATTTT	CASSSRRGGGRTDTQYF
TRBV5-6	-	TRBJ1-1	-	TGTGCCAGCAGCTTGAGGGGAAGTGTACACACTGAAGCTTTCTTT	CASSLRGSVHTEAFF
TRBV6-5	-	TRBJ2-7	TRBD1	TGTGCCAGCAGTTACTCGGGGACAGGGGGCTACGAGCAGTACTTC	CASSYSGTGGYEQYF
TRBV2	-	TRBJ2-7	TRBD2	TGTGCCAGCAGGTCCCGGACTAGCGGGAGTTACGAGCAGTACTTC	CASRSRTSGSYEQYF
TRBV9	-	TRBJ2-2	TRBD1	TGTGCCAGCAGCGTAGCTTTCGACAGGGGGGACACCGGGGAGCTGTTTTTT	CASSVAFDRGDTGELFF
TRBV19	-	TRBJ2-7	TRBD2	TGTGCCAGTAGTCCCACCGTAGCGGGTGCCTACGAGCAGTACTTC	CASSPTVAGAYEQYF
TRBV7-2	-	TRBJ2-2	-	TGTGCCAGCAGCTGGGCGGAGGGAACCGGGGAGCTGTTTTTT	CASSWAEGTGELFF
TRBV5-4	-	TRBJ2-2	-	TGTGCCAGCAGCTTTCAGGGAACCGGGGAGCTGTTTTTT	CASSFQGTGELFF
TRBV7-9	-	TRBJ2-2	-	-	CASSTRDRGRSPGSCFF
TRBV5-1	few	TRBJ2-5	-	TGCGCCAGCAGCTTGGAGGGCAGGGTGGGGACCCAGTACTTC	CASSLEGRVGTQYF
TRBV9	-	TRBJ1-1	-	TGTGCCAGCAGCGTAGAGCCGACTACGAGCACTGAAGCTTTCTTT	CASSVEPTTSTEAFF
TRBV18	-	TRBJ1-4	TRBD1	TGTGCCAGCTCACCTTCCAGGGACAGGGGCTTGGAAAAACTGTTTTTT	CASSPSRDRGLEKLFF
TRBV19	few	TRBJ2-2	TRBD2	TGTGCCAGCGATCGTAGCGGGAGAGGGACCGGGGAGCTGTTTTTT	CASDRSGRGTGELFF
TRBV14	few	TRBJ2-7	-	TGTGCCAGCAGCCAAGTTTTCTCGCAGGGCGAGCAGTACTTC	CASSQVFSQGEQYF
TRBV4-3	-	TRBJ2-5	-	TGCGCCAGCAGCCAAGATCGGGAGGAGACCCAGTACTTC	CASSQDREETQYF
TRBV28	-	TRBJ1-2	TRBD1	TGTGCCAGCAGTTTAACAGGGGGGGGCTACACCTTC	CASSLTGGGYTF
TRBV4-3	-	TRBJ2-3	-	TGCGCCAGCAGCATGAGCGGGGATACGCAGTATTTT	CASSMSGDTQYF
TRBV18	-	TRBJ2-3	-	TGTGCCAGCTCGCTCGGCGGGGTTCCCAGCACAGATACGCAGTATTTT	CASSLGGVPSTDTQYF
TRBV4-2	-	TRBJ2-5	-	TGTGCCAGCAGCCAAGTGCACATGCCGGGGGTAGAGACCCAGTACTTC	CASSQVHMPGVETQYF
TRBV5-1	-	TRBJ1-1	-	TGCGCCAGCAGGGGGGGGCTGAACACTGAAGCTTTCTTT	CASRGGLNTEAFF
TRBV25-1	-	TRBJ1-1	TRBD1	TGTGCCAGCAGTCCTACGCTGGGACAGGGGAGGCCCACTGAAGCTTTCTTT	CASSPTLGQGRPTEAFF
TRBV7-2	-	TRBJ2-1	TRBD2	TGTGCCAGCAGCTTAGTGGGACTAGCGGGGGTTTACAATGAGCAGTTCTTC	CASSLVGLAGVYNEQFF